A single sample gave rise to the 26 T cell receptor beta chains below, sequenced in a study of Ad26.COV2.S vaccination and SARS-CoV-2 variants. The table came from immunoSEQ multiplex PCR; TCRdb's copy has only in-frame clones and leaves some out. The sample shows around 350,000 clones, 85% of them seen only once. As for treatment: over 15 received Ad26.COV2.S at low or high dose, single or two shots; a few received placebo; per-sample allocation not given. Sampling was done on day 63 after the first vaccine or placebo injection. Specimen: peripheral blood, collected in a trial of Ad26.COV2.S vaccine versus placebo. These receptors all come from a person aged 18-60 years who received the Ad26.COV2.S COVID-19 vaccine or a placebo.

Remarks on this clone: Other DNA sequences in the same sample also yield this CDR3. The chain uses TRBV12-3 or TRBV12-4 and TRBJ1-5; D is uncertain. Trimming took 6 bases from V and 0 from J, leaving 6 bases between them. The length of the CDR3 is 13 residues. CDR3 coding DNA: TGTGCCAGCAGCCCATATAGCAATCAGCCCCAGCATTTT. This codes for CASSPYSNQPQHF.

The V and J genes are TRBV5-1 and TRBJ2-3; D ambiguous. With 0 bases removed from V and 14 bases from J, the gap between germline ends came to 13 bases. The CDR3 extends over 12 amino acids. CDR1 SGHRS and CDR2 YFSETQ come from the germline V gene. As DNA, the CDR3 is TGCGCCAGCAGCTTGGAAGGACCCCCCTTGTATTTT. Residues: CASSLEGPPLYF.

This clone was recorded once. The gene calls are TRBV11-2 and TRBJ2-7, with 10 bases matching TRBD1. From germline, CDR1 is SGHAT and CDR2 FQNNGV. This CDR3 is 14 amino acids long. J lost 1 base, V lost 7 bases, and 4 bases had no gene match. The DNA for the CDR3 is TGTGCCAGCAAGCGACAGGGGGCTTCCTACGAGCAGTACTTC. It translates to CASKRQGASYEQYF.

The chain recombines TRBV4-3 with TRBJ2-7; D gene unclear. Looked up from germline, CDR1 is LGHNA and CDR2 is YSLEER. V was cut by 1 base and J by 4 bases, with 8 bases left in between. The CDR3 extends over 13 amino acids. The CDR3 sequence is CASSQGVGYEQYF. CDR3 coding DNA: TGCGCCAGCAGCCAAGGGGTTGGGTACGAGCAGTACTTC.

V gene TRBV6-2 or TRBV6-3 combines with J gene TRBJ2-3; D gene uncertain. Trimming left V 4 bases short and J 2 bases short, with 10 bases between. Germline V CDR1 and CDR2: MNHEY, SVGEGT. This CDR3 region has 14 residues. The CDR3 DNA sequence: TGTGCCAGCAGTTCCCAAGGGAACACAGATACGCAGTATTTT. Residues: CASSSQGNTDTQYF.

The chain couples TRBV7-6 to TRBJ2-7; D unresolved. There are 16 residues in the CDR3. Trimming removed 4 bases at V and 0 bases at J, with 16 bases between. Per the germline V gene, CDR1 is SGHVS and CDR2 is FNYEAQ. This CDR3 reads CASSSVTAMSSYEQYF. The CDR3 nucleotides are TGTGCCAGCAGCTCCGTAACAGCGATGAGCTCCTACGAGCAGTACTTC. The complete variable domain, with remaining parts taken from reference TRBV7-6 and TRBJ2-7, reads GAGVSQSPRYKVTKRGQDVALRCDPISGHVSLYWYRQALGQGPEFLTYFNYEAQQDKSGLPNDRFSAERPEGSISTLTIQRTEQRDSAMYRCASSSVTAMSSYEQYFGPGTRLTVT.

The chain has TRBV4-1 and TRBJ1-4, with 7 bases aligning to TRBD1. V dropped 0 bases and J dropped 8; count of bases not matched to a gene: 6. The CDR3 covers 15 residues. The V gene's germline CDR1 is MGHRA and CDR2 YSYEKL. CDR3 sequence: CASSQETRGREKLFF. The CDR3 bases are TGCGCCAGCAGCCAAGAAACCAGGGGGAGGGAAAAACTGTTTTTT.

This clone was recorded once. The J gene is TRBJ2-7, the V gene TRBV4-3; 7 nucleotides match TRBD2. The CDR3 is 14 residues long. The V segment lost 0 bases and the J segment 4 bases; nucleotides outside the gene matches: 3. Germline values: CDR1 LGHNA, CDR2 YSLEER. The CDR3 DNA is TGCGCCAGCAGCCAAGATGAGCGGGATTACGAGCAGTACTTC. Its translation: CASSQDERDYEQYF.

The V and J genes are TRBV5-1 and TRBJ2-1; 12 nucleotides align to TRBD1. Germline V gene sequence: CDR1 SGHRS, CDR2 YFSETQ. CDR3 length: 16 amino acids. The V segment lost 2 bases and the J segment 7 bases; nucleotides outside the gene matches: 7. The CDR3 spells CASSLTGTGGLNEQFF. For the CDR3, the DNA is TGCGCCAGCAGCTTAACCGGGACAGGGGGCTTGAATGAGCAGTTCTTC.

The genes are TRBV9 and TRBJ2-1; D gene uncertain. This CDR3 is 15 amino acids long. Trimming removed 1 base at V and 0 bases at J, with 8 bases between. CDR1 SGDLS and CDR2 YYNGEE come from the germline V gene. CDR3 region: CASSVSGGSYNEQFF. For the CDR3, the DNA is TGTGCCAGCAGCGTATCCGGCGGCTCCTACAATGAGCAGTTCTTC. The complete variable domain, with remaining parts taken from reference TRBV9 and TRBJ2-1, reads DSGVTQTPKHLITATGQRVTLRCSPRSGDLSVYWYQQSLDQGLQFLIQYYNGEERAKGNILERFSAQQFPDLHSELNLSSLELGDSALYFCASSVSGGSYNEQFFGPGTRLTVL.

Notes on this clone: Within the sample, other DNA sequences also encode this same CDR3. This chain uses TRBV7-2 with TRBJ2-1; the D is unclear. With 5 bases removed from V and 4 bases from J, the gap between germline ends came to 3 bases. In germline, CDR1 is SGHTA, CDR2 FQGNSA. The CDR3 is 11 amino acids. CDR3 amino acids: CASSIYNEQFF. Written as DNA, the CDR3 is TGTGCCAGCAGCATTTACAATGAGCAGTTCTTC.

This clone was found once. A junction boundary mismatches the germline segment, possibly from a read error. The CDR3 coding sequence is TGTGCCAACACGCTAAACCGGGGATCCTCCAATGAGCAGTTCTTC. Amino acids: CANTLNRGSSNEQFF. V and J are TRBV9 and TRBJ2-1, with D possibly being TRBD2 (5 bases). The CDR3 extends over 15 amino acids. In germline, CDR1 is SGDLS, CDR2 YYNGEE.

This clone was found a few times. The chain combines TRBV5-1 with TRBJ1-1; D may be TRBD1 (5 bases). The CDR3 is 16 residues long. Trimming removed 0 bases from V and 8 bases from J, with 20 bases in between. Germline-derived CDR1 and CDR2 are SGHRS and YFSETQ. The CDR3 spells CASSLGLRQGSSEAFF. In DNA form, the CDR3 reads TGCGCCAGCAGCTTGGGGTTGAGGCAGGGAAGTTCCGAAGCTTTCTTT.

The rearrangement links TRBV12-5 to TRBJ2-3; tentatively, D is TRBD2 (6 bases). The ends were cut back, 5 bases at V and 4 bases at J, with 10 bases in the middle. The CDR3 is 13 residues long. CDR1 is LGHNT, CDR2 FRNRAP, per germline. The CDR3 region is CASGRLGADTQYF. The CDR3 nucleotides are TGTGCTAGTGGTCGACTAGGTGCAGATACGCAGTATTTT.

This rearrangement joins TRBV24-1 to TRBJ1-3; a possible D gene is TRBD1 (5 bases). The CDR3 length is 14 residues. Looked up from germline, CDR1 is KGHDR and CDR2 is SFDVKD. The V end was cut by 5 bases, the J end by 2 bases, with 9 bases between. The CDR3 loop is CATSGAGPGNTIYF. CDR3 DNA: TGTGCCACCAGTGGGGCAGGGCCTGGAAACACCATATATTTT.

The chain combines TRBV6-6 with TRBJ1-2, with D possibly matching TRBD1 (5 bases). Germline V gene data show CDR1 as MNHNY and CDR2 as SVGAGI (reference sequence). This CDR3 is 14 amino acids long. The germline V and J ends were trimmed by 3 bases and 3 bases, with 11 bases remaining between them. CDR3 coding DNA: TGTGCCAGCAGTTATGGGGGAATGGACTATGGCTACACCTTC. This codes for CASSYGGMDYGYTF.

The chain is built from TRBV6-1 and TRBJ2-1, with D perhaps matching TRBD1 (6 bases). In germline, CDR1 is MNHNS, CDR2 SASEGT. CDR3 length: 19 residues. V was trimmed by 4 bases and J by 0 bases, leaving 22 bases between them. This chain's CDR3 is CASSGMDSRRLASYNEQFF. The CDR3 bases are TGTGCCAGCAGTGGAATGGACAGCCGCCGTCTGGCCTCCTACAATGAGCAGTTCTTC.

The J gene is TRBJ2-1, the V gene TRBV19; tentatively, D is TRBD2 (6 bases). Trimming stripped 3 bases from V and 4 bases from J, with 13 bases between. The CDR3 is 15 amino acids. The germline V gene encodes CDR1 LNHDA and CDR2 SQIVND (reference sequence). CDR3 bases: TGTGCCAGTAGTATTTCTTTCGGGGGATACAATGAGCAGTTCTTC. Protein product: CASSISFGGYNEQFF.

The chain recombines TRBV9 with TRBJ2-7; TRBD2 is a possible D gene (6 bases). Looked up from germline, CDR1 is SGDLS and CDR2 is YYNGEE. The CDR3 consists of 14 residues. Trimming pared 3 bases from V and 0 bases from J, leaving 10 bases between. The CDR3 DNA sequence: TGTGCCAGCAGCGGGGGCGGGGTCTCCTACGAGCAGTACTTC. Translating it yields CASSGGGVSYEQYF.

The V gene is TRBV4-1, the J gene TRBJ2-3, with 9 bases matching TRBD1. This CDR3 contains 17 residues. Germline V gene data show CDR1 as MGHRA and CDR2 as YSYEKL. V lost 2 bases, J lost 5 bases, and 11 bases stayed unmatched. CDR3 amino acids: CASSQRGTGNVGDTQYF. In DNA, the CDR3 is TGCGCCAGCAGCCAAAGGGGGACAGGGAATGTAGGAGATACGCAGTATTTT.

Note on this clone: One end of the junction varies from germline; a read error may be responsible. V and J are TRBV7-8 and TRBJ1-1; TRBD1 might be the D (6 bases). The CDR3 spans 14 residues. From germline, CDR1 is SGHVS and CDR2 FQNEAQ. The CDR3 sequence is CASSQRGSNAEAFF. The CDR3 DNA reads TGTGCCAGCAGCCAAAGGGGGTCGAACGCTGAAGCTTTCTTT.

In DNA, the CDR3 is TGTGCCAGCAGCCAAGATTCGCGATCCTACGAGCAGTACTTC. Translated: CASSQDSRSYEQYF. The genes are TRBV3-1 (or the pseudogene TRBV3-2) and TRBJ2-7, with D uncertain. Per germline, CDR1 LGHDT and CDR2 YNNKEL (reference sequence). Trimming shortened V by 0 bases and J by 1 base, and 7 bases separated the two germline ends. The CDR3 is 14 amino acids.

The chain employs TRBV6-6 and TRBJ2-7; tentatively, D is TRBD2 (5 bases). From germline, CDR1 is MNHNY and CDR2 SVGAGI (reference sequence). This CDR3 has 13 amino acids. V was trimmed by 2 bases and J by 3 bases, leaving 8 bases between them. Here the CDR3 DNA reads TGTGCCAGCAGTTACCCCGACTACTACGAGCAGTACTTC. It translates to CASSYPDYYEQYF.

The rearrangement joins TRBV12-3 or TRBV12-4 to TRBJ2-5, with unresolved D. The germline V and J ends were trimmed by 6 bases and 5 bases, with 13 bases remaining between them. This CDR3 has 13 residues. The CDR3 DNA sequence: TGTGCCAGCAGCCCGGACGGCACGGAGACCCAGTACTTC. As protein: CASSPDGTETQYF.

The chain recombines TRBV19 with TRBJ2-2; perhaps TRBD1 as D (6 bases). The V and J ends lost 4 bases and 6 bases respectively, with 18 bases between them. The CDR3 sequence is 16 residues long. CDR1 and CDR2 from the germline V gene are LNHDA and SQIVND (reference sequence). In DNA form, the CDR3 reads TGTGCCAGTAGTAGGGGAAGTCCAGGGGCCCCCGGGGAGCTGTTTTTT. Translated: CASSRGSPGAPGELFF.

For this clone: The sample carries other DNA sequences with the same CDR3. The rearrangement uses TRBV18 and TRBJ1-5; possibly TRBD1 for D (5 bases). The germline gives CDR1 KGHSH, CDR2 LQKENI. V was shortened by 2 bases and J by 6 bases, with 11 bases between the two germline ends. The CDR3 has 14 amino acids. CDR3 in amino acids: CASSPSGEGQPQHF. The CDR3 region has the DNA TGTGCCAGCTCACCATCGGGGGAGGGTCAGCCCCAGCATTTT.